This T cell receptor (beta chain) came from a study of control samples from healthy donors and cancer patients. Generated by immunoSEQ multiplex PCR, the TCRdb table keeps only in-frame clones and is missing some. This table holds 150,000 to 180,000 clones, about 94% found once. Trimming took 4 bases from V and 4 from J; bases not matched to a gene: 5. Germline CDR1 and CDR2: SGDLS and YYNGEE. The CDR3 is 15 residues long. This receptor was obtained from a man aged 40-49 years in good health. This sequence joins TRBV9 and TRBJ2-2; 9 bases match TRBD1. Sample: blood. The CDR3 here is CASSPGGQGTGELFF. The DNA for the CDR3 is TGTGCCAGCAGCCCCGGGGGACAGGGCACCGGGGAGCTGTTTTTT. Together with reference TRBV9 and TRBJ2-2, the CDR3 gives the full variable domain: DSGVTQTPKHLITATGQRVTLRCSPRSGDLSVYWYQQSLDQGLQFLIQYYNGEERAKGNILERFSAQQFPDLHSELNLSSLELGDSALYFCASSPGGQGTGELFFGEGSRLTVL.